This T cell receptor (beta chain) was recovered during a study of cytomegalovirus exposure and HLA in healthy donors. Concerning this clone itself: The antigen remains undetermined.

60 Vbeta and 13 Jbeta primers were used in PCR. Sequenced by immunoSEQ multiplex PCR; TCRdb stores in-frame clones only, minus some. The sample holds roughly 120,000 clones; about three quarters are singletons and the top ten take about 3.5%. Germline V CDR1 and CDR2: SGHAT, FQDESV (reference sequence). The J segment lost 2 bases and the V segment lost 5 bases, leaving 6 bases of the junction unmatched. The CDR3 has 15 residues. Whole-study findings and limits: TCR beta V segments were, for the most part, productive about 87% or about 30% of the time in an earlier analysis. A further, later analysis showed that HLA-associated TCR beta chains (compared with equally common others) were more clonally expanded.

This sequence originates from a woman aged 25 to 45 in good health and CMV-seropositive. The chain recombines TRBV11-1 with TRBJ1-1; 9 bases are shared with TRBD1. Material for sequencing was PBMCs. CDR3 DNA: TGTGCCAGCAGCCCCCGGGACAGGGTTAACACTGAAGCTTTCTTT. It is translated as CASSPRDRVNTEAFF. The entire variable domain, with the rest obtained from reference TRBV11-1 and TRBJ1-1, is as follows: EAEVAQSPRYKITEKSQAVAFWCDPISGHATLYWYRQILGQGPELLVQFQDESVVDDSQLPKDRFSAERLKGVDSTLKIQPAELGDSAMYLCASSPRDRVNTEAFFGQGTRLTVV.